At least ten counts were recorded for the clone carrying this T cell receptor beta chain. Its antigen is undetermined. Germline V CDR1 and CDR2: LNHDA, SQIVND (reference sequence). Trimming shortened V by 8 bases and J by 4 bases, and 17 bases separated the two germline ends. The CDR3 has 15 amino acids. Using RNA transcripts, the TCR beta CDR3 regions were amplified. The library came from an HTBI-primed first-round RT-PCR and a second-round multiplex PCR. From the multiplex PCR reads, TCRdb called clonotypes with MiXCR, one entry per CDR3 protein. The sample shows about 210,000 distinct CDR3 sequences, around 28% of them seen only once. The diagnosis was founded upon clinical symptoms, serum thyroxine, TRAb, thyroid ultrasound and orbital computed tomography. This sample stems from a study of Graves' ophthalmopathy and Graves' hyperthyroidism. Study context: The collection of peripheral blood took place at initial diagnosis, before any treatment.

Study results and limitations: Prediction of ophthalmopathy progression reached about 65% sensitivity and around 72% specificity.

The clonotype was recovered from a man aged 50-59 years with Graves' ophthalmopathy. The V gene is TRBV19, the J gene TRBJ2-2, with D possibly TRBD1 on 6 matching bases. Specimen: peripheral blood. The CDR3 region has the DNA TGTGCCAGTTCCACCCCTGACAGGCGCACCGGGGAGCTGTTTTTT. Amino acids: CASSTPDRRTGELFF.